This T cell receptor beta chain appears in the sequencing data of a study of blood T cell repertoires in COVID-19. Study-level background: Nucleic acid was either cDNA or gDNA, and it came from T cells, B-cell-depleted T cells, or PBMCs.

CDR1 and CDR2 (germline): SGHAT, FQNNGV. The V and J ends lost 5 bases and 1 base respectively, with 17 bases between them. This CDR3 has 16 amino acids. Authors' processing steps: Reference gene primer amplification gave estimated nucleated cell counts. Some clones are missing from TCRdb's copy, which holds only in-frame ones; the method was immunoSEQ multiplex PCR. The V and J calls and clone size are taken from that table; D and trimming were inferred from the DNA. The sample comprises some 160,000 clones, around 90% of which are singletons, and roughly 2% rests with the top ten. Material for sequencing was peripheral blood. The receptor's source is a man in his fifties or sixties who had recovered from COVID-19. The chain carries TRBV11-2 and TRBJ2-5, with D possibly TRBD2 on 7 matching bases. The CDR3 region has the DNA TGTGCCAGCAGCCATCTGCCGGGGGGCCGCCAAGAGACCCAGTACTTC. Its translation is CASSHLPGGRQETQYF.